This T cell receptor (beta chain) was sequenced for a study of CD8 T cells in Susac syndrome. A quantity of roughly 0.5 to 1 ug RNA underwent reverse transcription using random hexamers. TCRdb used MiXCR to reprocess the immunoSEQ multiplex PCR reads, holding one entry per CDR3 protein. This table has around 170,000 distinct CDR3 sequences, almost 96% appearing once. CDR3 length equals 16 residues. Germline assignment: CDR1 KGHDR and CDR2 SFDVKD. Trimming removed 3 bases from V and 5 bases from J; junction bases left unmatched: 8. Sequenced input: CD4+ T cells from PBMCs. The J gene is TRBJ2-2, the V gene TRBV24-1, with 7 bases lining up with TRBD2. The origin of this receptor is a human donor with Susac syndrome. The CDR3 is CATSDPPGGGTGELFF. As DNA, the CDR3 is TGTGCCACCAGTGATCCACCTGGGGGGGGAACCGGGGAGCTGTTTTTT.